This record concerns one TCR beta chain sequence. This sample was taken from a study of control samples from healthy donors and cancer patients. The protocol was immunoSEQ multiplex PCR, while the TCRdb copy is restricted to in-frame clones and leaves out a portion. The sample lists tens of thousands of clones, roughly 91% occurring once. V lost 0 bases to trimming and J lost 3 bases, with 10 bases between them. The CDR3 runs 14 residues. The germline gives CDR1 SGHRS, CDR2 YFSETQ. This receptor was obtained from a man between 45 and 60 years old in good health. The chain has TRBV5-1 and TRBJ2-7, with D unresolved. The sequenced material came from blood. The CDR3 loop is CASSLGRGVYEQYF. For the CDR3, the DNA is TGCGCCAGCAGCTTGGGTAGAGGAGTCTACGAGCAGTACTTC.